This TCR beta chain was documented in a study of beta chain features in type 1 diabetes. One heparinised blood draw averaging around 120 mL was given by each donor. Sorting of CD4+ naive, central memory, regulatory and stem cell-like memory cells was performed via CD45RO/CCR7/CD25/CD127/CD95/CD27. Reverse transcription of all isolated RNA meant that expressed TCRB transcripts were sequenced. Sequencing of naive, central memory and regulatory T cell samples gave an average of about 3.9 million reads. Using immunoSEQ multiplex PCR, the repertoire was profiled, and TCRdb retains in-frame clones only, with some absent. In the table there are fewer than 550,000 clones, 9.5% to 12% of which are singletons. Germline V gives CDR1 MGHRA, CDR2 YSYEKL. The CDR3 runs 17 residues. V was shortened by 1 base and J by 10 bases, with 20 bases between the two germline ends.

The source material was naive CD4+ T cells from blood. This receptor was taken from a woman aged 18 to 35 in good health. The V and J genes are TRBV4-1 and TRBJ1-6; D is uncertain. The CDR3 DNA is TGCGCCAGCAGCCAAGGATACGGGCCAAGTAAATTCTCACCCCTCCACTTT. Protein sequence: CASSQGYGPSKFSPLHF.